A selection of T cell receptor beta chains follows, all from one sample in a study of OX40 agonist ivuxolimab in advanced cancers. Using immunoSEQ multiplex PCR, the repertoire was profiled, and TCRdb retains in-frame clones only, with some absent. The table lists around 70,000 clones, 86% of them singletons. Sequencing used CD4+ or CD8+ T cells sorted from blood, obtained in a trial of the OX40 agonist ivuxolimab. These receptor sequences come from an adult with an advanced solid tumor such as melanoma, head and neck, liver or kidney cancer. CDR3s include the opening cysteine and the closing phenylalanine or tryptophan. The D gene is left open where the match is weak. Where a row states a size, it is once, few, many or the class of an expanded clone; other rows omit it.

TRBV30,.,TRBJ1-6,TRBD1,CAWLTGTDNSPLHF,TGTGCCTGGCTCACAGGGACAGATAATTCACCCCTCCACTTT
TRBV5-6,.,TRBJ1-2,.,CASSWGANGYTF,TGTGCCAGCAGCTGGGGGGCCAATGGCTACACCTTC
TRBV14,once,TRBJ2-1,.,CASSLRKGGLKSGEQFF,TGTGCCAGCAGCCTTAGAAAAGGGGGACTAAAGTCGGGTGAGCAGTTCTTC
TRBV23-1,.,TRBJ2-6,.,CASSQSGQTHYSGANVLTF,TGCGCCAGCAGTCAATCAGGACAGACACACTATTCTGGGGCCAACGTCCTGACTTTC
TRBV6-1,.,TRBJ2-7,.,CASIRTGLPYEQYF,TGTGCCAGCATTCGGACAGGACTACCCTACGAGCAGTACTTC
TRBV29-1,once,TRBJ2-2,.,CSVERNTGELFF,TGCAGCGTTGAACGGAACACCGGGGAGCTGTTTTTT
TRBV7-3,.,TRBJ2-3,.,CASSLSGPGKDTQYF,TGTGCCAGCAGCTTAAGTGGTCCGGGGAAGGATACGCAGTATTTT
TRBV19,.,TRBJ2-1,TRBD2,CASSILAGGLNEQFF,TGTGCCAGTAGTATCCTAGCGGGGGGCCTCAATGAGCAGTTCTTC
TRBV7-2,.,TRBJ2-7,.,CASSLARFHEQYF,TGTGCCAGCAGCTTAGCGCGATTCCACGAGCAGTACTTC
TRBV30,.,TRBJ1-5,.,CAWSVGTGRQPQHF,TGTGCCTGGAGTGTGGGGACCGGACGTCAGCCCCAGCATTTT
TRBV5-1,once,TRBJ2-3,TRBD1,CASSLRGQITDTQYF,TGCGCCAGCAGCTTGAGGGGACAGATCACAGATACGCAGTATTTT
TRBV30,.,TRBJ2-3,TRBD2,CAWSEGLVVGDTQYF,TGTGCCTGGAGTGAAGGACTAGTAGTCGGAGATACGCAGTATTTT
TRBV7-3,.,TRBJ2-1,.,CASSLSLGGALGEQFF,TGTGCCAGCAGCTTATCCCTAGGGGGGGCACTGGGTGAGCAGTTCTTC
TRBV6-1,.,TRBJ1-5,.,CASSFRGGNQPQHF,TGTGCCAGCAGCTTTAGAGGTGGCAATCAGCCCCAGCATTTT
TRBV30,.,TRBJ2-1,.,CACVPQRGVGYEQFF,TGTGCCTGCGTACCCCAGAGGGGGGTCGGGTATGAGCAGTTCTTC
TRBV29-1,.,TRBJ2-3,.,CSAVPGPGVHTQYF,TGCAGCGCCGTCCCGGGACCAGGGGTGCATACGCAGTATTTT
TRBV4-1,.,TRBJ2-7,.,CASSPRTSSNEQYF,TGCGCCAGCAGCCCACGAACCAGCTCCAACGAGCAGTACTTC
TRBV27,.,TRBJ1-2,TRBD1,CASSFRQGGAYGYTF,TGTGCCAGCAGTTTTCGGCAGGGGGGAGCCTATGGCTACACCTTC
TRBV6-1,.,TRBJ1-2,.,CASSEVRAGFYGYTF,TGTGCCAGCAGTGAAGTCAGGGCAGGGTTCTATGGCTACACCTTC
TRBV19,.,TRBJ1-3,.,CASSIGHREPGNTIYF,TGTGCCAGTAGTATTGGCCATAGGGAACCTGGAAACACCATATATTTT
TRBV7-9,.,TRBJ2-3,.,CASSFPSGSSTDTQYF,TGTGCCAGCAGCTTCCCCAGCGGAAGTAGCACAGATACGCAGTATTTT
TRBV5-1,few,TRBJ2-3,.,CASSLRADTQYF,TGCGCCAGCAGCTTGCGAGCAGATACGCAGTATTTT